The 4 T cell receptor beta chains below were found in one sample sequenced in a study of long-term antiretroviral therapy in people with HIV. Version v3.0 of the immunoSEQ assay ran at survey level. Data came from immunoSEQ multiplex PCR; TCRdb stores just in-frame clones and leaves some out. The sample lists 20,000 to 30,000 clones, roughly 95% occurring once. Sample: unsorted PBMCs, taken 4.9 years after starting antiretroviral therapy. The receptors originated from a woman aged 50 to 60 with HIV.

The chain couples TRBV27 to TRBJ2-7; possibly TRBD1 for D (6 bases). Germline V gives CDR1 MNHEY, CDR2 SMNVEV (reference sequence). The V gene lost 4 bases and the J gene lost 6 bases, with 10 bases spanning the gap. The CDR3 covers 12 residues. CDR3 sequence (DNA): TGTGCCAGCAGTTCGACAGGTAGCGAGCAGTACTTC. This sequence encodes CASSSTGSEQYF.

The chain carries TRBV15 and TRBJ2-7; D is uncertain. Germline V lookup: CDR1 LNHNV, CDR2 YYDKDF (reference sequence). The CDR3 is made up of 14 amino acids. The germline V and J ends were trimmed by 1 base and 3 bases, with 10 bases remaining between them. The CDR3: CATSRVRAGYEQYF. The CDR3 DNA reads TGTGCCACCAGCAGAGTTAGGGCTGGCTACGAGCAGTACTTC.

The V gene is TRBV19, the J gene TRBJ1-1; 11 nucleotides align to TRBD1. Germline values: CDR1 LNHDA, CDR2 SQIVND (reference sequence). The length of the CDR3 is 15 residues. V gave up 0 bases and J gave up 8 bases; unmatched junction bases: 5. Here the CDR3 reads CASSIEGQGGLEAFF. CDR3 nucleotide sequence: TGTGCCAGTAGTATAGAGGGACAGGGGGGCTTGGAAGCTTTCTTT.

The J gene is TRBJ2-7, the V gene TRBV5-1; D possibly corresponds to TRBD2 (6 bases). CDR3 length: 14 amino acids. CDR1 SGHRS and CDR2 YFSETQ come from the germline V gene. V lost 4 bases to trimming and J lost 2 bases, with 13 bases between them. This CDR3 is CASSLSGSPYEQYF. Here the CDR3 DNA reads TGCGCCAGCAGCCTTAGCGGTTCTCCCTACGAGCAGTACTTC.